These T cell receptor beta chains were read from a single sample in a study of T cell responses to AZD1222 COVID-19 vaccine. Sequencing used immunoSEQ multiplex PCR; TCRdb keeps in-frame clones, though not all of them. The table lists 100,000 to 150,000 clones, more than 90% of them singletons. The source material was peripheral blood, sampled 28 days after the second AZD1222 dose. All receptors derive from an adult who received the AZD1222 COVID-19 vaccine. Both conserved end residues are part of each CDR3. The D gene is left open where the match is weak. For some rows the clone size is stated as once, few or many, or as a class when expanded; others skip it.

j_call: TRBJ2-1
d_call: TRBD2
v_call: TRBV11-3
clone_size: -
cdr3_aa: CASSLHQRGIGEQFF
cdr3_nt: TGTGCCAGCAGCTTACATCAGCGGGGGATCGGTGAGCAGTTCTTC

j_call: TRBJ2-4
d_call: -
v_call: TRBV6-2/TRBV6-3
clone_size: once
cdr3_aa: CASSPGNIQYF
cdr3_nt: TGTGCCAGCAGTCCAGGGAACATTCAGTACTTC

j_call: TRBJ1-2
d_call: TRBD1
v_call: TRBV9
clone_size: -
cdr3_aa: CASSEGQGVYGYTF
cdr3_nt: TGTGCCAGCAGCGAAGGACAGGGTGTCTATGGCTACACCTTC

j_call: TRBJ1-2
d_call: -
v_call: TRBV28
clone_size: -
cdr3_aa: CASSFLDQRGGYTF
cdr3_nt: TGTGCCAGCAGTTTTTTGGATCAACGTGGAGGCTACACCTTC

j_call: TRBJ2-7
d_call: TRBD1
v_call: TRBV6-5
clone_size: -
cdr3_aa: CASNLGTGGVGEQYF
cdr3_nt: TGTGCCAGCAACTTAGGGACAGGGGGCGTGGGAGAGCAGTACTTC

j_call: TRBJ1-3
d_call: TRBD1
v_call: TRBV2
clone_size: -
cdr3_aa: CASSYGTGEGNTIYF
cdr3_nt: TGTGCCAGCAGCTACGGGACAGGGGAAGGGAACACCATATATTTT

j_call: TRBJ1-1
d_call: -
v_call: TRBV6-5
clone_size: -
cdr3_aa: CASSYSTAVLAFF
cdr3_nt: TGTGCCAGCAGTTACTCGACGGCTGTGCTTGCTTTCTTT

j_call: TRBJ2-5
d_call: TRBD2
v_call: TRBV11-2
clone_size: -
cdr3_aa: CASSTGLAETQYF
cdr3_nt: TGTGCCAGCAGCACAGGACTAGCAGAGACCCAGTACTTC

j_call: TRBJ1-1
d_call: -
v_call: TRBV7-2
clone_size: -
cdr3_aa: CASSLMGQNTEAFF
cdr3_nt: TGTGCCAGCAGCTTGATGGGACAGAACACTGAAGCTTTCTTT

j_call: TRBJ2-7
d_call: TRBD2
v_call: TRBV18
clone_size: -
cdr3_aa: CASTRERESYEQYF
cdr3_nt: TGTGCCAGTACACGGGAGCGGGAGAGCTACGAGCAGTACTTC

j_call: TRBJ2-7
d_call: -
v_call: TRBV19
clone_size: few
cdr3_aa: CASSRREKEGEQYF
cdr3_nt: TGTGCCAGTAGCCGTAGGGAGAAAGAGGGCGAGCAGTACTTC